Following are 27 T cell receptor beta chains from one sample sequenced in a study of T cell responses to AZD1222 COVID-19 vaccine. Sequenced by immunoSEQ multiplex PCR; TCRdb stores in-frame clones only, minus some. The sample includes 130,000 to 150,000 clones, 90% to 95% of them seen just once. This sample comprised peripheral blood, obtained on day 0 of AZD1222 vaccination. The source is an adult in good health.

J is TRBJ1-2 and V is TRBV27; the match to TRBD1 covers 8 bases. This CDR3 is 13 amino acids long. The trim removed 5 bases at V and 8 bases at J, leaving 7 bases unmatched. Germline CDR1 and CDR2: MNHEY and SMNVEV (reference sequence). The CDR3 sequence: CASSPGQGFGYTF. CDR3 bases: TGTGCCAGCAGTCCCGGACAGGGTTTCGGCTACACCTTC.

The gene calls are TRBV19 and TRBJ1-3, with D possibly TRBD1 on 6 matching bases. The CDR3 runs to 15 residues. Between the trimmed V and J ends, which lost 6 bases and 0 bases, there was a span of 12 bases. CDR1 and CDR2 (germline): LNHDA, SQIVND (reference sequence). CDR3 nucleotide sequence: TGTGCCAGTAGCCCGGGACACTTCTCTGGAAACACCATATATTTT. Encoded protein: CASSPGHFSGNTIYF.

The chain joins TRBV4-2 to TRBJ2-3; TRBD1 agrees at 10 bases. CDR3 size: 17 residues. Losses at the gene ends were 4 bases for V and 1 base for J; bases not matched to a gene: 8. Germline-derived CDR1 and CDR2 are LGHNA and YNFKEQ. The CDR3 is CASSPILGTGGTDTQYF. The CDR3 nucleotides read TGTGCCAGCAGCCCTATATTAGGGACAGGGGGCACAGATACGCAGTATTTT.

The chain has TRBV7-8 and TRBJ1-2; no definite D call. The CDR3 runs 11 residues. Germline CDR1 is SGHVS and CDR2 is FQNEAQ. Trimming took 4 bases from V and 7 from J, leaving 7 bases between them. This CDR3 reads CASSSGIGYTF. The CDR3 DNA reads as TGTGCCAGCAGCTCGGGCATTGGCTACACCTTC.

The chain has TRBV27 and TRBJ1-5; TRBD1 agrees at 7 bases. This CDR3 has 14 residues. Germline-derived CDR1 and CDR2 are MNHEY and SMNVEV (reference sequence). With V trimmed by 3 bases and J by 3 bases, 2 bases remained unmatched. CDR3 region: CASSFTGANQPQHF. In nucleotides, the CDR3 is TGTGCCAGCAGTTTCACAGGGGCCAATCAGCCCCAGCATTTT.

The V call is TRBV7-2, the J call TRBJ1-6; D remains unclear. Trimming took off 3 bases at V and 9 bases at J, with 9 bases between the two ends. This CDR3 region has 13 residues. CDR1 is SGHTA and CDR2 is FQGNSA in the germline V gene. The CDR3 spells CASSLIPSSPLHF. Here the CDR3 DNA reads TGTGCCAGCAGCTTGATACCAAGTTCACCCCTCCACTTT.

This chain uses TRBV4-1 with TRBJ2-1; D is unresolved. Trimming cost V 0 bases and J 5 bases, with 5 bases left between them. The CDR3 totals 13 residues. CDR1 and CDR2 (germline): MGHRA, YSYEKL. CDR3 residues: CASSQDWHNEQFF. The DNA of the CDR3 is TGCGCCAGCAGCCAAGATTGGCACAATGAGCAGTTCTTC.

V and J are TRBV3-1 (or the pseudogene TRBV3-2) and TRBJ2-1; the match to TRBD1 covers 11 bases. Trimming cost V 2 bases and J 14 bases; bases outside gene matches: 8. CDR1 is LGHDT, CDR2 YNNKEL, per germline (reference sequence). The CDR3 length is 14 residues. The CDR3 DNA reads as TGTGCCAGCAGCCAATCGGACAGGGGGCTGTCGGAGTTCTTC. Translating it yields CASSQSDRGLSEFF.

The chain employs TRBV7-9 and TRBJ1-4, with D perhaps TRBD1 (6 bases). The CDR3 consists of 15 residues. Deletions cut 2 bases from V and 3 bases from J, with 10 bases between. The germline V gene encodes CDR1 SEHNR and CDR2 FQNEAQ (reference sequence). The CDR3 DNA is TGTGCCAGCAGCTTACAGGGGTGGGCTAATGAAAAACTGTTTTTT. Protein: CASSLQGWANEKLFF.

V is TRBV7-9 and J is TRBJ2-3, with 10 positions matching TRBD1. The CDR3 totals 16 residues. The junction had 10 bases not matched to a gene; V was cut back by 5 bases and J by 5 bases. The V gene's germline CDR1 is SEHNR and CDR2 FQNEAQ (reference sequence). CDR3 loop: CASSGIRDRGIDTQYF. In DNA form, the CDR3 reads TGTGCCAGCAGCGGGATCCGGGACAGGGGAATAGATACGCAGTATTTT.

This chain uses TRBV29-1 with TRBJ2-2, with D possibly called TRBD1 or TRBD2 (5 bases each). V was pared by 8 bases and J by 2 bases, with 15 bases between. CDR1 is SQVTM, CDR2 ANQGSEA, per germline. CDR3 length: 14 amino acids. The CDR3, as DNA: TGCAGCTTCGGGACCAACCCAAACACCGGGGAGCTGTTTTTT. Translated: CSFGTNPNTGELFF.

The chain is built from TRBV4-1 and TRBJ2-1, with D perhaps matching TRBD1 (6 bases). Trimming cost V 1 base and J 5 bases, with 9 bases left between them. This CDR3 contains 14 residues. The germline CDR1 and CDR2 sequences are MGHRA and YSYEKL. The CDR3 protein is CASSQGGPDNEQFF. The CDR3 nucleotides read TGCGCCAGCAGCCAAGGGGGGCCCGACAATGAGCAGTTCTTC.

CDR3 nucleotides: TGTGCCAGCAGTTTTCGTCGCGGGGGCGAGCAGTACTTC. It translates to CASSFRRGGEQYF. The chain is built from TRBV27 and TRBJ2-7, with 7 bases aligning to TRBD2. With V trimmed by 3 bases and J by 6 bases, 5 bases remained unmatched. The CDR3 runs to 13 residues. Germline loops: CDR1 MNHEY, CDR2 SMNVEV (reference sequence).

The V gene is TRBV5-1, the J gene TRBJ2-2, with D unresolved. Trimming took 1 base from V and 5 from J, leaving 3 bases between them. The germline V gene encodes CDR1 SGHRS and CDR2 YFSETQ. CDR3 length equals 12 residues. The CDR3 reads CASSLKTGELFF. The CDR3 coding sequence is TGCGCCAGCAGCTTGAAAACCGGGGAGCTGTTTTTT.

CDR3 DNA sequence: TGTGCCAGCAGCGTAGGGCTGGGCCGGGAGCTGTTTTTT. It yields the protein CASSVGLGRELFF. J is TRBJ2-2 and V is TRBV9; D remains ambiguous. The V gene's germline CDR1 is SGDLS and CDR2 YYNGEE. This CDR3 region has 13 residues. The V and J ends lost 0 bases and 9 bases respectively, with 9 bases between them.

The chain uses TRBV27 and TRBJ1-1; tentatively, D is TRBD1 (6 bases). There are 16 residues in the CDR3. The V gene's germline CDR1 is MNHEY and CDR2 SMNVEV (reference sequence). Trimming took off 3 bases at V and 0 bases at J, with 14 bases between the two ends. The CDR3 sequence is CASSLKRGGLNTEAFF. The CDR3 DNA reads TGTGCCAGCAGTTTGAAGAGGGGGGGTCTGAACACTGAAGCTTTCTTT.

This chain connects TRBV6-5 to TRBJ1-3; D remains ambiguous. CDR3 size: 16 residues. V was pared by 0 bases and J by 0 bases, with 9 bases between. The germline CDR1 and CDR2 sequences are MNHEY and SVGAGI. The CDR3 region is CASSYSYTSSGNTIYF. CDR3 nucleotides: TGTGCCAGCAGTTACTCGTACACCAGCTCTGGAAACACCATATATTTT.

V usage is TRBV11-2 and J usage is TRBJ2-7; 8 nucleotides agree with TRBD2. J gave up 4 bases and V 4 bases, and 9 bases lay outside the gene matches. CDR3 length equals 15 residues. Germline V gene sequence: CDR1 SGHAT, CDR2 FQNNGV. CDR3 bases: TGTGCCAGCAGCTACCTTGGCGGGAGGAGGTACGAGCAGTACTTC. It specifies CASSYLGGRRYEQYF. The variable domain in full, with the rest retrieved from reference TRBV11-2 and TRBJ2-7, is EAGVAQSPRYKIIEKRQSVAFWCNPISGHATLYWYQQILGQGPKLLIQFQNNGVVDDSQLPKDRFSAERLKGVDSTLKIQPAKLEDSAVYLCASSYLGGRRYEQYFGPGTRLTVT.

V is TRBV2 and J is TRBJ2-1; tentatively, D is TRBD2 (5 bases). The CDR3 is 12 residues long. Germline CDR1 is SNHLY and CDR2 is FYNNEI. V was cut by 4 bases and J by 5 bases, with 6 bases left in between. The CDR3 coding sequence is TGTGCCAGCAGTGGAGGGAACAATGAGCAGTTCTTC. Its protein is CASSGGNNEQFF.

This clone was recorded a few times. As DNA, the CDR3 is TGTGCTAGTGGTTTGGCTCGACAGGGCAATCAGCCCCAGCATTTT. Translation: CASGLARQGNQPQHF. This chain joins TRBV12-5 and TRBJ1-5, with D possibly being TRBD1 (6 bases). CDR1 is LGHNT and CDR2 is FRNRAP in the germline V gene. V lost 1 base, J lost 2 bases, and 9 bases lay in between. The CDR3 extends over 15 amino acids.

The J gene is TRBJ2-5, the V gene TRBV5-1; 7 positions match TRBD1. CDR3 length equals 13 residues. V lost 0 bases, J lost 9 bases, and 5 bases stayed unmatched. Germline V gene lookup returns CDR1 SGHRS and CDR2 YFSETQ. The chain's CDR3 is CASSLEGQQAQYF. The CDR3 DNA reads TGCGCCAGCAGCTTGGAGGGACAGCAGGCCCAGTACTTC. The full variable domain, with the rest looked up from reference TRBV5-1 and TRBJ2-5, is KAGVTQTPRYLIKTRGQQVTLSCSPISGHRSVSWYQQTPGQGLQFLFEYFSETQRNKGNFPGRFSGRQFSNSRSEMNVSTLELGDSALYLCASSLEGQQAQYFGPGTRLLVL.

The CDR3 is CASSLTRTGAPLGYTF. In DNA, the CDR3 is TGCGCCAGCAGCCTCACACGGACAGGGGCCCCGCTTGGCTACACCTTC. V usage is TRBV4-1 and J usage is TRBJ1-2; 9 bases line up with TRBD1. The CDR3 is 16 residues long. Looked up from germline, CDR1 is MGHRA and CDR2 is YSYEKL. With V trimmed by 4 bases and J by 7 bases, 13 bases remained unmatched.

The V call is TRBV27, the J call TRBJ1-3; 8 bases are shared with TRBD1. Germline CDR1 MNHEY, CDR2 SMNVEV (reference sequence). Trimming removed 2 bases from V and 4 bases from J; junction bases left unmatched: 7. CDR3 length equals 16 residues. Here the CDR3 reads CASSLRGQGRGNTIYF. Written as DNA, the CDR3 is TGTGCCAGCAGTTTACGCGGACAGGGAAGGGGAAACACCATATATTTT.

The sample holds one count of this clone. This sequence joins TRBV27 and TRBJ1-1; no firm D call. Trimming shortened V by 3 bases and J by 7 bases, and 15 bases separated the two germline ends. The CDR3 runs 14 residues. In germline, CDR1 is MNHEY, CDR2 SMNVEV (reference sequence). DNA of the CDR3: TGTGCCAGCAGTTTGTCTCCCTCGGACGATGAAGCTTTCTTT. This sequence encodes CASSLSPSDDEAFF.

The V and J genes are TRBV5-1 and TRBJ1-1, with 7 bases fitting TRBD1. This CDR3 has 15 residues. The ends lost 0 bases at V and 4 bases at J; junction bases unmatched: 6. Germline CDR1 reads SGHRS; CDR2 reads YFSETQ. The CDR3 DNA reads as TGCGCCAGCAGCTTGGCCGACAGGGAGACCACTGAAGCTTTCTTT. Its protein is CASSLADRETTEAFF.

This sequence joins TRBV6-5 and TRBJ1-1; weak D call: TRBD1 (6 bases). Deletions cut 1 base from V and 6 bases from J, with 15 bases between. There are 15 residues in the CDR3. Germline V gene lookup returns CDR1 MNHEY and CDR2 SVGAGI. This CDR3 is CASSYWGGGQPEAFF. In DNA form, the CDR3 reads TGTGCCAGCAGTTACTGGGGGGGCGGCCAACCTGAAGCTTTCTTT.

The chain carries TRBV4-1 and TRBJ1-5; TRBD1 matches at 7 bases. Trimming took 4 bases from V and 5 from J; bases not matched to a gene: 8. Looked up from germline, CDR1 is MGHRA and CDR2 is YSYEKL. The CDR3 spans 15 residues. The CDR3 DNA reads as TGCGCCAGCAGCCTGACTGTGACAGGGTATCAGCCCCAGCATTTT. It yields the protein CASSLTVTGYQPQHF.